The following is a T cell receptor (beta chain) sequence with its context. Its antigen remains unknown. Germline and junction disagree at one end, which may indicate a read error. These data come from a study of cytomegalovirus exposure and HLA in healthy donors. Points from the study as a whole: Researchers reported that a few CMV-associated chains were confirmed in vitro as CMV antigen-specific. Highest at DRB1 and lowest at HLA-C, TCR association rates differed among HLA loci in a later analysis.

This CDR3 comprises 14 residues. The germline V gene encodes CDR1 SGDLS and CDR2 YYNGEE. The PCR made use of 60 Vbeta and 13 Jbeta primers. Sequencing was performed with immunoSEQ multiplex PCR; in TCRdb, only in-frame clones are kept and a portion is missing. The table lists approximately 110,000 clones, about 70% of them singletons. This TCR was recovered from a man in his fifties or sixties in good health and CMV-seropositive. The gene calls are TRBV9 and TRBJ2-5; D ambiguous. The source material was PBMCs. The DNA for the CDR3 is TGTACCAGCAGCGTAGACCTAGTCCGTAAGACCCAGTACTTC. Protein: CTSSVDLVRKTQYF. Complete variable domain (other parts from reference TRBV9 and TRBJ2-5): DSGVTQTPKHLITATGQRVTLRCSPRSGDLSVYWYQQSLDQGLQFLIQYYNGEERAKGNILERFSAQQFPDLHSELNLSSLELGDSALYFCTSSVDLVRKTQYFGPGTRLLVL.